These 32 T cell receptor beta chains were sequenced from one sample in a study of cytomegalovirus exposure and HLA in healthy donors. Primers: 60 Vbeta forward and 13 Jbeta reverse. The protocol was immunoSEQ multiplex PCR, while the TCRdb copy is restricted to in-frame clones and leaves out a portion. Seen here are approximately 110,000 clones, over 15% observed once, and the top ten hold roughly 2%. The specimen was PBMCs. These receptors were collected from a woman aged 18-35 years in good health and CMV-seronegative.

CDR3 sequence reads: CASSATEQGFRAFF. As DNA, the CDR3 is TGTGCCAGCAGTGCAACCGAACAGGGGTTCAGAGCTTTCTTT. V is TRBV25-1 and J is TRBJ1-1, with 7 bases matching TRBD1. Germline lookup yields CDR1 MGHDK and CDR2 SYGVNS. V lost 4 bases, J lost 10 bases, and 12 bases stayed unmatched. The CDR3 contains 14 residues.

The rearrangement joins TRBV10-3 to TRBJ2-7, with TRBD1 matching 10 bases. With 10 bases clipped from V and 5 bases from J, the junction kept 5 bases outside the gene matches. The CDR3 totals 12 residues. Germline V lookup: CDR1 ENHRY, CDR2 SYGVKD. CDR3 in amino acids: CATADRGDEQYF. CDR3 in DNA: TGTGCCACCGCGGACAGGGGGGACGAGCAGTACTTC.

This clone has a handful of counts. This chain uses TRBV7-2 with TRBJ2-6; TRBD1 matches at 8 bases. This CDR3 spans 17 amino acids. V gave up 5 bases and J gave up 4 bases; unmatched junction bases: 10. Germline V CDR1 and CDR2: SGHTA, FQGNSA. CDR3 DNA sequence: TGTGCCAGCAGCCCAAGGACAGGGAATCCCGGGGCCAACGTCCTGACTTTC. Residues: CASSPRTGNPGANVLTF.

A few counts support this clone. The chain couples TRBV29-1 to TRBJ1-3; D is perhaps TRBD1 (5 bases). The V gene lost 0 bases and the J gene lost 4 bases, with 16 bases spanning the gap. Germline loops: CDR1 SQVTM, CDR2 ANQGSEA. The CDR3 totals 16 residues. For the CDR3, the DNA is TGCAGCGTTGAAGATTGGATAAGGGGTTCAGGAAACACCATATATTTT. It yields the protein CSVEDWIRGSGNTIYF.

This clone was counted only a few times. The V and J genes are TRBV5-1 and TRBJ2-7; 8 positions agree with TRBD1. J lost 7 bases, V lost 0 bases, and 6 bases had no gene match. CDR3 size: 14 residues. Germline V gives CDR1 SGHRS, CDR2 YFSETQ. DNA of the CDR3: TGCGCCAGCAGCTTGGATCAGGGGGCGAGAGAGCAGTACTTC. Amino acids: CASSLDQGAREQYF.

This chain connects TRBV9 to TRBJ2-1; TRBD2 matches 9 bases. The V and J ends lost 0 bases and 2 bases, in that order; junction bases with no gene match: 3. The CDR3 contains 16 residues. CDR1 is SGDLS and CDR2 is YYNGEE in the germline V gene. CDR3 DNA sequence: TGTGCCAGCAGCGTAGAGGGGACTAGCACCTACAATGAGCAGTTCTTC. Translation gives CASSVEGTSTYNEQFF. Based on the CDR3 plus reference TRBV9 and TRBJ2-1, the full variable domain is DSGVTQTPKHLITATGQRVTLRCSPRSGDLSVYWYQQSLDQGLQFLIQYYNGEERAKGNILERFSAQQFPDLHSELNLSSLELGDSALYFCASSVEGTSTYNEQFFGPGTRLTVL.

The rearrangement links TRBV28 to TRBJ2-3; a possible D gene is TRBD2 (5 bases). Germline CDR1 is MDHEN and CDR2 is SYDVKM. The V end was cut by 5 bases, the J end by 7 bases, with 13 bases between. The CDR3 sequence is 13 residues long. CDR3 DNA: TGTGCCAGCAGTCCCAAACCCGGGAATACGCAGTATTTT. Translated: CASSPKPGNTQYF.

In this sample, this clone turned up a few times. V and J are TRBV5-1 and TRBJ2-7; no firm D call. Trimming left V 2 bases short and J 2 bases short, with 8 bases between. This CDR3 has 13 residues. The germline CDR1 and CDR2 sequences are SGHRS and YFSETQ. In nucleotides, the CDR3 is TGCGCCAGCAGCTTTTACCCAGCCTACGAGCAGTACTTC. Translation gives CASSFYPAYEQYF. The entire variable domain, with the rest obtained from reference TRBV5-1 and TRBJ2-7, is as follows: KAGVTQTPRYLIKTRGQQVTLSCSPISGHRSVSWYQQTPGQGLQFLFEYFSETQRNKGNFPGRFSGRQFSNSRSEMNVSTLELGDSALYLCASSFYPAYEQYFGPGTRLTVT.

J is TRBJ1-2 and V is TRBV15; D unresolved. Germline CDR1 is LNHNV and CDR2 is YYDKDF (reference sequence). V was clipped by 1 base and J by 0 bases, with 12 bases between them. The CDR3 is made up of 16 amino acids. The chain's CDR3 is CATSRGGAPANYGYTF. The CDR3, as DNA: TGTGCCACCAGCAGAGGGGGAGCCCCGGCTAACTATGGCTACACCTTC. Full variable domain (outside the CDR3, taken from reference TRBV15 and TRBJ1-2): DAMVIQNPRYQVTQFGKPVTLSCSQTLNHNVMYWYQQKSSQAPKLLFHYYDKDFNNEADTPDNFQSRRPNTSFCFLDIRSPGLGDTAMYLCATSRGGAPANYGYTFGSGTRLTVV.

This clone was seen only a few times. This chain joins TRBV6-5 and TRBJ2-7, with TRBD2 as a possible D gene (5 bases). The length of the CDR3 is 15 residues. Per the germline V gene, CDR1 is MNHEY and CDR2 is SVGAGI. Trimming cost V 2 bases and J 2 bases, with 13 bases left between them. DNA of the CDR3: TGTGCCAGCAGTTACCCCGGGGTGAAGACCTACGAGCAGTACTTC. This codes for CASSYPGVKTYEQYF.

Here the CDR3 DNA reads TGCGCCAGCAGCCGGAGAACAGGGGCAATCATGAACACTGAAGCTTTCTTT. As protein: CASSRRTGAIMNTEAFF. This chain connects TRBV4-3 to TRBJ1-1; 7 bases are a match to TRBD1. CDR1 and CDR2 (germline): LGHNA, YSLEER. The CDR3 is 17 residues long. Losses at the gene ends were 4 bases for V and 0 bases for J; bases not matched to a gene: 11.

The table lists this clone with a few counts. CDR3 sequence reads: CASSAQGYNEQFF. The CDR3, as DNA: TGTGCCAGCAGTGCACAGGGTTACAATGAGCAGTTCTTC. The chain employs TRBV28 and TRBJ2-1; D may be TRBD1 (6 bases). V lost 5 bases to trimming and J lost 4 bases, with 9 bases between them. CDR1 is MDHEN, CDR2 SYDVKM, per germline. The CDR3 loop spans 13 amino acids. Based on the CDR3 plus reference TRBV28 and TRBJ2-1, the full variable domain is DVKVTQSSRYLVKRTGEKVFLECVQDMDHENMFWYRQDPGLGLRLIYFSYDVKMKEKGDIPEGYSVSREKKERFSLILESASTNQTSMYLCASSAQGYNEQFFGPGTRLTVL.

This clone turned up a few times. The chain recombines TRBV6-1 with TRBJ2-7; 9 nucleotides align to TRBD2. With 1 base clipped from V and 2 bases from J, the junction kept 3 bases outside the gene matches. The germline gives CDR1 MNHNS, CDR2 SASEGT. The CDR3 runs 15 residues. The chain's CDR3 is CASSEERGVPYEQYF. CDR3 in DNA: TGTGCCAGCAGTGAAGAGCGGGGGGTTCCCTACGAGCAGTACTTC.

The CDR3 sequence: CASSQELAGRWHEQFF. The CDR3 DNA sequence: TGCGCCAGCAGCCAAGAACTAGCGGGGCGGTGGCATGAGCAGTTCTTC. The J gene is TRBJ2-1, the V gene TRBV4-1; 10 bases fit TRBD2. CDR1 MGHRA and CDR2 YSYEKL come from the germline V gene. The V gene end was trimmed by 0 bases and the J gene end by 8 bases; junction bases not matched to a gene: 7. CDR3 length equals 16 residues.

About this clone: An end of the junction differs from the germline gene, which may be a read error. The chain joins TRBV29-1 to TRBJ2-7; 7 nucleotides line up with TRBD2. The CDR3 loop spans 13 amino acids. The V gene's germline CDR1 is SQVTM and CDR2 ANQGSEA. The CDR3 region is CSAEGDYPYEQYF. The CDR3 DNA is TGCAGCGCTGAAGGGGACTACCCCTACGAGCAGTACTTC.

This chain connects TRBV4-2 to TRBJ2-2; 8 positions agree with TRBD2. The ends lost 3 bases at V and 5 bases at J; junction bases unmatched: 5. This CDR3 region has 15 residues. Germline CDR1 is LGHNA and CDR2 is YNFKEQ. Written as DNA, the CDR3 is TGTGCCAGCAGCCAGGGACTAGGGGAAACCGGGGAGCTGTTTTTT. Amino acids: CASSQGLGETGELFF.

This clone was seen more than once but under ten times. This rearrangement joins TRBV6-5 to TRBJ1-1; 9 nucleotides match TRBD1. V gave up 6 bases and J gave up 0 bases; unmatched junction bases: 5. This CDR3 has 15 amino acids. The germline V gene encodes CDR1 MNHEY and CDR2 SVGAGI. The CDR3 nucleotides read TGTGCCAGCAGACAAACAGGGGGCATGAACACTGAAGCTTTCTTT. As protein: CASRQTGGMNTEAFF.

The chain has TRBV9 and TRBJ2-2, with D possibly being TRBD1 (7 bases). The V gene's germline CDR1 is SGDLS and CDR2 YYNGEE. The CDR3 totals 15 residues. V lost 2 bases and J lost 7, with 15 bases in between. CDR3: CASSVGGRQGGELFF. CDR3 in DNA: TGTGCCAGCAGCGTCGGGGGCAGACAGGGCGGGGAGCTGTTTTTT. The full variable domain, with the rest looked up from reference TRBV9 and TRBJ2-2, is DSGVTQTPKHLITATGQRVTLRCSPRSGDLSVYWYQQSLDQGLQFLIQYYNGEERAKGNILERFSAQQFPDLHSELNLSSLELGDSALYFCASSVGGRQGGELFFGEGSRLTVL.

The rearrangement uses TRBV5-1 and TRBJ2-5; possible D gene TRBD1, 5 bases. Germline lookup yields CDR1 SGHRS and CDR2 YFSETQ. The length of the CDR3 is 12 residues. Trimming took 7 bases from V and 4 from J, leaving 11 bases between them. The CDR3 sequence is CASGLRGETQYF. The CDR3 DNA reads TGCGCCAGCGGGCTAAGGGGAGAGACCCAGTACTTC. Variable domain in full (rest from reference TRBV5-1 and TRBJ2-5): KAGVTQTPRYLIKTRGQQVTLSCSPISGHRSVSWYQQTPGQGLQFLFEYFSETQRNKGNFPGRFSGRQFSNSRSEMNVSTLELGDSALYLCASGLRGETQYFGPGTRLLVL.

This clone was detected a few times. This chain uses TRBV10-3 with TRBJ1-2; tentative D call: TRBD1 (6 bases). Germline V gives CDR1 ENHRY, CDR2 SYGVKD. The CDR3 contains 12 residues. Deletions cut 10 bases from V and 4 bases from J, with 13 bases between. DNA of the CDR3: TGTGCCACCGACAGGCCCGGCTATGGCTACACCTTC. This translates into CATDRPGYGYTF.

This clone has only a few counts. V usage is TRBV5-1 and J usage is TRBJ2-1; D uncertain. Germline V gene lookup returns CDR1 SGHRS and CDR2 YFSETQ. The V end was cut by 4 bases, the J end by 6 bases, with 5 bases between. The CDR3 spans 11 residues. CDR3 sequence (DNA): TGCGCCAGCAGCGAGTTCAATGAGCAGTTCTTC. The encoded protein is CASSEFNEQFF.

CDR3 nucleotides: TGTGCCAGTGGGGACAGGGGCTATGGCTACACCTTC. It is translated as CASGDRGYGYTF. The chain links TRBV19 to TRBJ1-2; 10 bases map to TRBD1. Germline CDR1 reads LNHDA; CDR2 reads SQIVND (reference sequence). This CDR3 region has 12 residues. The V and J ends lost 8 bases and 4 bases, in that order; junction bases with no gene match: 1.

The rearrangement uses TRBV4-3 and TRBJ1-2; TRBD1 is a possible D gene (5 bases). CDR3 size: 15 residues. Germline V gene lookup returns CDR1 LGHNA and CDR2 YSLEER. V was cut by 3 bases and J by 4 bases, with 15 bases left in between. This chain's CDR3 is CASSHLKTDRYGYTF. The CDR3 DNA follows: TGCGCCAGCAGCCACCTTAAGACAGATCGCTATGGCTACACCTTC.

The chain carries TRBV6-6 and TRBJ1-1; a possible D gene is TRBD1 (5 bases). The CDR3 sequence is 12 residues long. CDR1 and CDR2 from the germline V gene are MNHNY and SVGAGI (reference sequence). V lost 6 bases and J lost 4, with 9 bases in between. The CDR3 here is CASRKGRTEAFF. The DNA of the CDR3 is TGTGCCAGCAGGAAGGGGCGCACTGAAGCTTTCTTT.

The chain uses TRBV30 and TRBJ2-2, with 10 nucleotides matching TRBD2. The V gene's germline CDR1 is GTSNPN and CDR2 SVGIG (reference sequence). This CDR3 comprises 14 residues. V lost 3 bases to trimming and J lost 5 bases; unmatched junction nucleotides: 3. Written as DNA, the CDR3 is TGTGCCTGGAGGAGAGCGGGGGGGACCGGGGAGCTGTTTTTT. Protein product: CAWRRAGGTGELFF.

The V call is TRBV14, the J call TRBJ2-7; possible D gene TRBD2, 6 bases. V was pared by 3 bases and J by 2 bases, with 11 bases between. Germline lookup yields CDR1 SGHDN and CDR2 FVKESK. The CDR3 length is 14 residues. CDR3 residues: CASSQAGRPYEQYF. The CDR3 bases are TGTGCCAGCAGCCAGGCCGGGAGACCCTACGAGCAGTACTTC.

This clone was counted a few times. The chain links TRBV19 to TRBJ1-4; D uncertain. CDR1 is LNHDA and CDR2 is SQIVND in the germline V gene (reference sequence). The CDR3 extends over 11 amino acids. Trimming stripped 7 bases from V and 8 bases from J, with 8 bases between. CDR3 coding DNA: TGTGCCAGTATTAGGCGGGAAAAACTGTTTTTT. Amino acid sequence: CASIRREKLFF. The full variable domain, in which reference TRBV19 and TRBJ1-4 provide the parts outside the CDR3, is DGGITQSPKYLFRKEGQNVTLSCEQNLNHDAMYWYRQDPGQGLRLIYYSQIVNDFQKGDIAEGYSVSREKKESFPLTVTSAQKNPTAFYLCASIRREKLFFGSGTQLSVL.

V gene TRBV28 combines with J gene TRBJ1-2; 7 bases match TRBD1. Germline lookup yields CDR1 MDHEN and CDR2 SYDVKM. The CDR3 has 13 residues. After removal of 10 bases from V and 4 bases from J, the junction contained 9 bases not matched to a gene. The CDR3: CAILEGGGYGYTF. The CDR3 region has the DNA TGTGCCATCCTCGAAGGGGGCGGCTATGGCTACACCTTC.

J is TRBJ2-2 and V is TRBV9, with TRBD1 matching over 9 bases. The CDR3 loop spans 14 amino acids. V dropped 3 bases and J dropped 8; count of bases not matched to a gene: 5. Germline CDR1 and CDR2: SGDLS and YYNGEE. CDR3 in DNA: TGTGCCAGCAGCGGACAGGGGGTGGCTGGGGAGCTGTTTTTT. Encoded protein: CASSGQGVAGELFF.

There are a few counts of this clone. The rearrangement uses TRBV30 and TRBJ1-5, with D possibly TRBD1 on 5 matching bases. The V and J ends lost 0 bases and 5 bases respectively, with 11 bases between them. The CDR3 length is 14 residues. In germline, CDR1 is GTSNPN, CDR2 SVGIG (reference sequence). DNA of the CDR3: TGTGCCTGGAGTGTATGGGGCCGGGATCAGCCCCAGCATTTT. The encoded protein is CAWSVWGRDQPQHF.

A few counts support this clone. This CDR3 is CASGQDYSNQPQHF. The CDR3 nucleotides are TGTGCCAGCGGGCAGGATTATAGCAATCAGCCCCAGCATTTT. V and J are TRBV6-1 and TRBJ1-5; D remains ambiguous. CDR1 MNHNS and CDR2 SASEGT come from the germline V gene. The CDR3 is 14 amino acids. Between the trimmed V and J ends, which lost 8 bases and 0 bases, there was a span of 11 bases.

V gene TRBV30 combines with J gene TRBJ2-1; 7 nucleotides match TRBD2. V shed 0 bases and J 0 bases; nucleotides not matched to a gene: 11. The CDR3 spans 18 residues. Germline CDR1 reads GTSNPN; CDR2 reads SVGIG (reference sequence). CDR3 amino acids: CAWSVEGGHRSSYNEQFF. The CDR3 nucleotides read TGTGCCTGGAGTGTTGAGGGAGGGCATCGGAGCTCCTACAATGAGCAGTTCTTC.